These T cell receptor beta chains were read from a single sample in a study of shared clonotypes between healthy human individuals. Some clones are missing from TCRdb's copy, which holds only in-frame ones; the method was immunoSEQ multiplex PCR. The sample contains roughly 650,000 clones, approximately 96% of which appear only once. Sequencing was done on a sample of naive CD8+ T cells sorted from blood. These receptors originate from a woman in her twenties or thirties in good health. Each CDR3 is given with its conserved first and last residue. A D gene is named only where the DNA matches it firmly. Clone sizes are given selectively: once, few, many, or a class where the clone is expanded.

v_call	clone_size	cdr3_length	j_call	d_call	cdr3_nt	cdr3_aa
TRBV27	NA	16	TRBJ2-1	TRBD2	TGTGCCAGCAGTCCCGGACTGCTGGGAGGGTACAATGAGCAGTTCTTC	CASSPGLLGGYNEQFF
TRBV5-6	NA	13	TRBJ2-7	NA	TGTGCCAGCAGCTTTGACCTTGGCACCGAGCAGTACTTC	CASSFDLGTEQYF
TRBV19	NA	15	TRBJ2-1	TRBD1	TGTGCCAGTAGTCGCCCGAGGGACAGCTACAATGAGCAGTTCTTC	CASSRPRDSYNEQFF
TRBV11-2	NA	13	TRBJ2-7	TRBD1	TGTGCCAGCAGCCCGGGACAGGGTTACGAGCAGTACTTC	CASSPGQGYEQYF
TRBV10-3	once	13	TRBJ1-4	NA	TGTGCCATCAGTGAGGGGGTATGGGAAAAACTGTTTTTT	CAISEGVWEKLFF
TRBV11-2	NA	11	TRBJ2-7	NA	TGTGCCAGCAGCGTATCTTACGAGCAGTACTTC	CASSVSYEQYF
TRBV27	NA	14	TRBJ2-7	NA	TGTGCCAGCAGTTTAAGGTCTCGAGGCTACGAGCAGTACTTC	CASSLRSRGYEQYF
TRBV11-2	NA	11	TRBJ2-3	NA	TGTGCCAGCAGCGCGACAGATACGCAGTATTTT	CASSATDTQYF
TRBV18	NA	13	TRBJ1-2	NA	TGTGCCAGCTCACCAGGGGGGCCCAATGGCTACACCTTC	CASSPGGPNGYTF
TRBV6-6	NA	14	TRBJ1-2	NA	TGTGCCAGCAGTTACTCGGAGGCCAACTATGGCTACACCTTC	CASSYSEANYGYTF
TRBV30	NA	13	TRBJ2-5	NA	TGTGCCTGGAGTGAGGGAATTAGAGAGACCCAGTACTTC	CAWSEGIRETQYF
TRBV2	NA	14	TRBJ2-5	NA	TGTGCAAAGGGTACGGACGGGAGCGGTGAGACCCAGTACTTC	CAKGTDGSGETQYF
TRBV19	once	15	TRBJ1-1	NA	TGTGCCAGTAGTATAGATCTTGCCCGGGGCACTGAAGCTTTCTTT	CASSIDLARGTEAFF
TRBV27	NA	14	TRBJ2-7	NA	TGTGCCAGCAGTTTAGGGACGGGCTCCTACGAGCAGTACTTC	CASSLGTGSYEQYF
TRBV29-1	NA	12	TRBJ2-1	NA	TGCAGCGTTGACACCGCCTACAATGAGCAGTTCTTC	CSVDTAYNEQFF
TRBV4-2	NA	16	TRBJ1-4	TRBD1	TGTGCCAGCAGCTCCACAGGGGGCGACACTAATGAAAAACTGTTTTTT	CASSSTGGDTNEKLFF
TRBV28	NA	18	TRBJ1-5	TRBD1	TGTGCCAGCAGTTTATGGGGGGCCCGGGACAGGGTCGATCAGCCCCAGCATTTT	CASSLWGARDRVDQPQHF
TRBV4-1	NA	14	TRBJ2-7	TRBD2	TGCGCCAGCAGCCAAGTTCTAGCGGCCTACGAGCAGTACTTC	CASSQVLAAYEQYF
TRBV7-8	NA	17	TRBJ1-3	NA	TGTGCCAGCAGCTTGGGCGGGGAGGGCGCCTCTGGAAACACCATATATTTT	CASSLGGEGASGNTIYF
TRBV9	NA	14	TRBJ2-7	TRBD2	TGTGCCAGCAGCCCGGGACTAGCGGGAGCCGAGCAGTACTTC	CASSPGLAGAEQYF
TRBV5-5	NA	13	TRBJ2-7	TRBD1	TGTGCCAGCAGACGAGGGGGCGGGTACGAGCAGTACTTC	CASRRGGGYEQYF
TRBV21-1	NA	17	TRBJ2-5	NA	TGTGCCAGCAGCAAAGCGGAGTCTAGCGGCTTCCAAGAGACCCAGTACTTC	CASSKAESSGFQETQYF
TRBV5-4	once	11	TRBJ2-1	NA	TGTGCCAGCAGCGGAGTGGATGAGCAGTTCTTC	CASSGVDEQFF
TRBV4-1	NA	14	TRBJ1-2	NA	TGCGCCAGCAGCCCCCACTCCGGGTTCTATGGCTACACCTTC	CASSPHSGFYGYTF
TRBV28	NA	14	TRBJ2-1	TRBD1	TGTGCCAGCCGGGACAGGGACGGCGGGAATGAGCAGTTCTTC	CASRDRDGGNEQFF
TRBV2	NA	16	TRBJ2-1	NA	TGTGCCAGCAATCGGGGGCTGGGGCTGGGGTACAATGAGCAGTTCTTC	CASNRGLGLGYNEQFF
TRBV5-4	NA	15	TRBJ2-7	NA	TGTGCCAGCAGCGAGGGGGTAGCGGAGGTCTACGAGCAGTACTTC	CASSEGVAEVYEQYF
TRBV5-1	NA	14	TRBJ2-7	NA	TGCGCCAGCAGCTGGTACTCCCCAGCCTACGAGCAGTACTTC	CASSWYSPAYEQYF
TRBV13	NA	14	TRBJ1-5	NA	TGTGCCAGCAGCTTAGGAGGGGCAGGTCAGCCCCAGCATTTT	CASSLGGAGQPQHF
TRBV4-2	NA	15	TRBJ1-2	TRBD1	TGTGCCAGCAGCCAGCTTGCAGGGGGCGTCTATGGCTACACCTTC	CASSQLAGGVYGYTF
TRBV7-2	NA	15	TRBJ2-1	TRBD2	TGTGCCAGCAGCTTAGTGGCGGGAGGGAACAATGAGCAGTTCTTC	CASSLVAGGNNEQFF
TRBV5-1	NA	15	TRBJ1-1	NA	TGCGCCAGCAGCTTGGTTCCAGGGTTGAACACTGAAGCTTTCTTT	CASSLVPGLNTEAFF
TRBV4-1	NA	15	TRBJ2-3	TRBD2	TGCGCCAGCAGCCAAGGGACTAGGGGCACAGATACGCAGTATTTT	CASSQGTRGTDTQYF
TRBV6-5	NA	13	TRBJ1-2	NA	TGTGCCAGCTCGGGACGGGGGTTTTATGGCTACACCTTC	CASSGRGFYGYTF
TRBV27	NA	13	TRBJ2-2	NA	TGTGCCAGCAGTTTATACAACACCGGGGAGCTGTTTTTT	CASSLYNTGELFF
TRBV2	NA	12	TRBJ1-1	NA	TGTGCCACCCTGGGGGGTAGGCCTGAAGCTTTCTTT	CATLGGRPEAFF
TRBV27	NA	13	TRBJ2-2	NA	TGTGCCAGCAGCCGGGCGGGTACCGGGGAGCTGTTTTTT	CASSRAGTGELFF
TRBV7-8	NA	17	TRBJ2-1	NA	TGTGCCAGCAGCTTAGATGTCAGTCTCAAGGGCTACAATGAGCAGTTCTTC	CASSLDVSLKGYNEQFF
TRBV4-1	NA	15	TRBJ2-7	TRBD2	TGCGCCAGCAGCCCTGGGACTAGCGGGAGCTACGAGCAGTACTTC	CASSPGTSGSYEQYF
TRBV11-3	NA	14	TRBJ2-3	NA	TGTGCCAGCAGCTCTCAGGGCATTGGGGATACGCAGTATTTT	CASSSQGIGDTQYF
TRBV7-2	NA	14	TRBJ2-3	TRBD2	TGTGCCAGCAGCTTAGCGGGAGGGACAGATACGCAGTATTTT	CASSLAGGTDTQYF
TRBV27	once	16	TRBJ2-7	TRBD2	TGTGCCAGCAGCAAAATTCTAGCGGGAGGGTCCTACGAGCAGTACTTC	CASSKILAGGSYEQYF
TRBV2	NA	14	TRBJ2-3	TRBD2	TGTGCCAGCAGTGAACGGACTAGCGGGAGAACGCAGTATTTT	CASSERTSGRTQYF
TRBV27	NA	16	TRBJ2-2	NA	TGTGCCAGCAGTTTCACCCCCAGGGTTGGGACCGGGGAGCTGTTTTTT	CASSFTPRVGTGELFF
TRBV7-9	NA	13	TRBJ2-7	NA	TGTGCCAGCAGCCCAGCACAGACCTACGAGCAGTACTTC	CASSPAQTYEQYF
TRBV15	once	13	TRBJ1-2	TRBD1	TGTGCCACCAGCAGGGCGGAAGACAGGGGCCACACCTTC	CATSRAEDRGHTF
TRBV20-1	NA	11	TRBJ2-1	NA	TGCAGTGCTAGTATGGGGGACGAGCAGTTCTTC	CSASMGDEQFF
TRBV5-6	NA	14	TRBJ2-7	NA	TGTGCCAGCAGCTTGGCTTCAGGGCTCTACGAGCAGTACTTC	CASSLASGLYEQYF
TRBV19	NA	15	TRBJ2-1	TRBD2	TGTGCCAGTAGTATAGCGGGAGGTGGTTACAATGAGCAGTTCTTC	CASSIAGGGYNEQFF
TRBV15	NA	16	TRBJ2-1	TRBD2	TGTGCCACCAGCAGAGATAGGGGACTAGCGTCGAATGAGCAGTTCTTC	CATSRDRGLASNEQFF
TRBV10-3	NA	14	TRBJ2-3	TRBD1	TGTGCCAGCGACAGGGGGATTTTCACAGATACGCAGTATTTT	CASDRGIFTDTQYF
TRBV19	NA	15	TRBJ2-3	TRBD2	TGTGCCAGTAGTATTGTGCTAGCGGGAACCGATACGCAGTATTTT	CASSIVLAGTDTQYF
TRBV20-1	NA	11	TRBJ2-7	NA	TGCAGTGCGTATCAACCCTACGAGCAGTACTTC	CSAYQPYEQYF